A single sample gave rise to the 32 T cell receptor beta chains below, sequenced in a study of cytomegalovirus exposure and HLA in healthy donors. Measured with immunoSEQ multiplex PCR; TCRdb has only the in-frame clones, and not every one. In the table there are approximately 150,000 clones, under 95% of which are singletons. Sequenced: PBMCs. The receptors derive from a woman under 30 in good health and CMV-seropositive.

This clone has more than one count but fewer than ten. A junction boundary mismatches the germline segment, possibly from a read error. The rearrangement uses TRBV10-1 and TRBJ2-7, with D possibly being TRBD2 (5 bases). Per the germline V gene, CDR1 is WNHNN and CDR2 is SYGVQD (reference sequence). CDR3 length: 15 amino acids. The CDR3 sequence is CASSEYTSKSGEQYF. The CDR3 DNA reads TGCGCCAGTAGTGAGTACACTAGTAAATCCGGAGAGCAGTACTTC.

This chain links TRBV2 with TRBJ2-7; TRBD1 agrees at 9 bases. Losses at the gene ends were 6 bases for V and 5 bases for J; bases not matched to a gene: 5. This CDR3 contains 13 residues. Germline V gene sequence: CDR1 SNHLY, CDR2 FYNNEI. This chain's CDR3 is CASSNRGRNEQYF. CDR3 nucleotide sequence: TGTGCCAGCAGCAACAGGGGGCGGAACGAGCAGTACTTC.

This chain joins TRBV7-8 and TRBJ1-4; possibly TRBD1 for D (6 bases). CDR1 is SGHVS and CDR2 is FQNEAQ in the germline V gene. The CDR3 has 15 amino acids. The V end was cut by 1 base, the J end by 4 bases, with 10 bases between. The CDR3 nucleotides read TGTGCCAGCAGCTTAGTTGGACAGTTTAATGAAAAACTGTTTTTT. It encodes CASSLVGQFNEKLFF.

DNA for the CDR3: TGTGCCAGCAGCCGCAGGACTAGCGGGACGCCGTTCTATGAGCAGTTCTTC. This gives the protein CASSRRTSGTPFYEQFF. The rearrangement links TRBV28 to TRBJ2-1; 12 bases match TRBD2. Per the germline V gene, CDR1 is MDHEN and CDR2 is SYDVKM. V was pared by 6 bases and J by 8 bases, with 14 bases of the junction left unmatched. This CDR3 is built from 17 residues. The whole variable domain, remainder taken from reference TRBV28 and TRBJ2-1, is DVKVTQSSRYLVKRTGEKVFLECVQDMDHENMFWYRQDPGLGLRLIYFSYDVKMKEKGDIPEGYSVSREKKERFSLILESASTNQTSMYLCASSRRTSGTPFYEQFFGPGTRLTVL.

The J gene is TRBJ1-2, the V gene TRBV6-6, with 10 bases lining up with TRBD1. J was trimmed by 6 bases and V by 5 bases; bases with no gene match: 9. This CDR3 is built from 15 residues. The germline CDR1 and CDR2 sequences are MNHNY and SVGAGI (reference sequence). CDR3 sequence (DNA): TGTGCCAGCAGTCTACACGGGACAGGGGACAATGGCTACACCTTC. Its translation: CASSLHGTGDNGYTF.

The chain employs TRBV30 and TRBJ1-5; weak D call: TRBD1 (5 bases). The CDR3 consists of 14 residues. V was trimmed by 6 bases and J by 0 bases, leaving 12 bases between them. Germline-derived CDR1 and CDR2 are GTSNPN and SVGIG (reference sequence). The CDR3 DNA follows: TGTGCCTGTCATAGGAGGGGTAGCAATCAGCCCCAGCATTTT. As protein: CACHRRGSNQPQHF. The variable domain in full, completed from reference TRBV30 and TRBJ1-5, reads SQTIHQWPATLVQPVGSPLSLECTVEGTSNPNLYWYRQAAGRGLQLLFYSVGIGQISSEVPQNLSASRPQDRQFILSSKKLLLSDSGFYLCACHRRGSNQPQHFGDGTRLSIL.

The CDR3 DNA reads as TGTGCCAGCAGGACAGGGGGGACCACAACTAATGAAAAACTGTTTTTT. This gives the protein CASRTGGTTTNEKLFF. The chain is built from TRBV2 and TRBJ1-4; TRBD1 matches at 9 bases. J was trimmed by 0 bases and V by 6 bases; bases with no gene match: 5. CDR1 and CDR2 (germline): SNHLY, FYNNEI. CDR3 length: 16 amino acids. The full variable domain, rest sourced from reference TRBV2 and TRBJ1-4, is EPEVTQTPSHQVTQMGQEVILRCVPISNHLYFYWYRQILGQKVEFLVSFYNNEISEKSEIFDDQFSVERPDGSNFTLKIRSTKLEDSAMYFCASRTGGTTTNEKLFFGSGTQLSVL.

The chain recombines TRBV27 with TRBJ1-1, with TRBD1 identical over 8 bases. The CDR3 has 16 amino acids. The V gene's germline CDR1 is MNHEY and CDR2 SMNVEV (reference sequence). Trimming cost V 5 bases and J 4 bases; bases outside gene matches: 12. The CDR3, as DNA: TGTGCCAGCAGTCTAACATGGACAGGGTTTGGCACTGAAGCTTTCTTT. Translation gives CASSLTWTGFGTEAFF.

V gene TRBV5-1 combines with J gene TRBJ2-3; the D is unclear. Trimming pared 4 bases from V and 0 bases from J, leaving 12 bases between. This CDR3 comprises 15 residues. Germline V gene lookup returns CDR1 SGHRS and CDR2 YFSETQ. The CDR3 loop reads CASSLGYPSTDTQYF. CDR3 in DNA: TGCGCCAGCAGCCTGGGTTATCCCAGCACAGATACGCAGTATTTT. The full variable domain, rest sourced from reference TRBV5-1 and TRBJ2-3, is KAGVTQTPRYLIKTRGQQVTLSCSPISGHRSVSWYQQTPGQGLQFLFEYFSETQRNKGNFPGRFSGRQFSNSRSEMNVSTLELGDSALYLCASSLGYPSTDTQYFGPGTRLTVL.

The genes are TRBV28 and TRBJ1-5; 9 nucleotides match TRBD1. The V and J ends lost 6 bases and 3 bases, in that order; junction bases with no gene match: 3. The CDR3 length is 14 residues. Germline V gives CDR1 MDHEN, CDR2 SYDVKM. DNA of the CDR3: TGTGCCAGCAGGACAGGGGGTTTCAATCAGCCCCAGCATTTT. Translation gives CASRTGGFNQPQHF.

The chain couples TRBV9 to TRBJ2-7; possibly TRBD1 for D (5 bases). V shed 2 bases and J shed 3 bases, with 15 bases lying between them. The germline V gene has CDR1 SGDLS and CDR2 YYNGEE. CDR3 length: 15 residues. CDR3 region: CASSVSFGQYYEQYF. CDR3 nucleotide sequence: TGTGCCAGCAGCGTTTCCTTTGGACAATACTACGAGCAGTACTTC.

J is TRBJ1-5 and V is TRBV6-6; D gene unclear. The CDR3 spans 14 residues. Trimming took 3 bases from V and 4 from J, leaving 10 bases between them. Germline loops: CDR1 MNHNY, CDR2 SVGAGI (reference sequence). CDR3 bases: TGTGCCAGCAGTTATCAACAGCCAAATCAGCCCCAGCATTTT. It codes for CASSYQQPNQPQHF.

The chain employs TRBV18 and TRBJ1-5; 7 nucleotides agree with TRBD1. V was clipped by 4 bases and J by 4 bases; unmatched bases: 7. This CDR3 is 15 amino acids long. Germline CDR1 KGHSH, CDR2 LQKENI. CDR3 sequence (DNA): TGTGCCAGCTCACTCCCGGACAGGCCTAATCAGCCCCAGCATTTT. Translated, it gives CASSLPDRPNQPQHF.

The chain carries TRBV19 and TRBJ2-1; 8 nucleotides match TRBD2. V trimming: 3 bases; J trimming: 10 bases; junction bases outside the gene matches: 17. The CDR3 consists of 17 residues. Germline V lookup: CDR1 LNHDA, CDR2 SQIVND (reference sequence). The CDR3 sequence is CASSIRAGLGSHMEQFF. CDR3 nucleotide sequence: TGTGCCAGTAGTATTAGGGCGGGACTAGGGTCCCACATGGAGCAGTTCTTC.

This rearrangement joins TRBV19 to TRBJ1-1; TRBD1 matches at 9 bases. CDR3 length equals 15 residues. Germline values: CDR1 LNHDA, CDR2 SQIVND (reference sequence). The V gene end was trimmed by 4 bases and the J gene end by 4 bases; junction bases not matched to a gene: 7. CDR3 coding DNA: TGTGCCAGTAGTAGTCACAGGGGGCCGGTCACTGAAGCTTTCTTT. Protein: CASSSHRGPVTEAFF. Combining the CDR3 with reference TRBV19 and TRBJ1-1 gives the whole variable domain DGGITQSPKYLFRKEGQNVTLSCEQNLNHDAMYWYRQDPGQGLRLIYYSQIVNDFQKGDIAEGYSVSREKKESFPLTVTSAQKNPTAFYLCASSSHRGPVTEAFFGQGTRLTVV.

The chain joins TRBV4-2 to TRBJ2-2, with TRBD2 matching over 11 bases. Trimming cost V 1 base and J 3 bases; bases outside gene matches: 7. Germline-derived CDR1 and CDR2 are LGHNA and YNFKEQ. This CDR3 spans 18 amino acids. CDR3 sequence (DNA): TGTGCCAGCAGCCAAGTTAGCGGGAGGGCCCTCGACACCGGGGAGCTGTTTTTT. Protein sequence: CASSQVSGRALDTGELFF.

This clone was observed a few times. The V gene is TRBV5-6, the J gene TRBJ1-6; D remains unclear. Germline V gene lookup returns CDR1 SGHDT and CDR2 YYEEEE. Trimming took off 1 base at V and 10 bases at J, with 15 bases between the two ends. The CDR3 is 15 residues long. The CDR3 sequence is CASSLRASGDSPLHF. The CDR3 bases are TGTGCCAGCAGCTTGAGGGCGAGCGGAGACTCACCCCTCCACTTT.

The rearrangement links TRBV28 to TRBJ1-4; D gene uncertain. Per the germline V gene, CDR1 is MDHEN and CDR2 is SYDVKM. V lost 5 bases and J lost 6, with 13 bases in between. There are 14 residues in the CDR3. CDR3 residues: CASSIPDSDEKLFF. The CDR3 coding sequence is TGTGCCAGCAGTATCCCGGACTCGGATGAAAAACTGTTTTTT.

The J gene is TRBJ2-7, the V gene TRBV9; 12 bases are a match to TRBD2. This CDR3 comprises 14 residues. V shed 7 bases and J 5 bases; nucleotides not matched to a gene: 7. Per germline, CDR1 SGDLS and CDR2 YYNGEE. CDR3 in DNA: TGTGCCAGCTCCGCGGGACTAGCGGGCCACGAGCAGTACTTC. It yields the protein CASSAGLAGHEQYF.

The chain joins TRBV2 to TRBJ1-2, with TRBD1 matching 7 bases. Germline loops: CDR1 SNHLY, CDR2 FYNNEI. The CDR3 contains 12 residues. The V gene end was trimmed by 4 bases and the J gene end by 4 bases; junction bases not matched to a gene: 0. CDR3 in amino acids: CASSGQGYGYTF. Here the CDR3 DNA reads TGTGCCAGCAGTGGACAGGGCTATGGCTACACCTTC.

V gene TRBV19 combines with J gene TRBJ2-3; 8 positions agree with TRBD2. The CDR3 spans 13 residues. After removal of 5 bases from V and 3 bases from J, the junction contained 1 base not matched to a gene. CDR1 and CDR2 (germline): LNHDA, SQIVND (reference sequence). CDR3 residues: CASSASGTDTQYF. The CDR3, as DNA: TGTGCCAGTAGTGCTAGCGGGACAGATACGCAGTATTTT.

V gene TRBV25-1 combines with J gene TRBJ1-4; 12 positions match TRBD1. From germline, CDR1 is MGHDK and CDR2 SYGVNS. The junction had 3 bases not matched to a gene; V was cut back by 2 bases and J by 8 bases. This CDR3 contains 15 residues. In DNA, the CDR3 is TGTGCCAGCAGTGAAGCCGGGACAGGGGGCGAAAAACTGTTTTTT. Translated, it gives CASSEAGTGGEKLFF.

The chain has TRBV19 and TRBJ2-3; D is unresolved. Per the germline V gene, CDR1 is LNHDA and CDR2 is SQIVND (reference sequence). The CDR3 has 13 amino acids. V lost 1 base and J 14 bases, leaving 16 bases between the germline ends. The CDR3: CASSIVGTVRTYF. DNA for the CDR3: TGTGCCAGTAGTATAGTCGGAACAGTTCGTACGTATTTT.

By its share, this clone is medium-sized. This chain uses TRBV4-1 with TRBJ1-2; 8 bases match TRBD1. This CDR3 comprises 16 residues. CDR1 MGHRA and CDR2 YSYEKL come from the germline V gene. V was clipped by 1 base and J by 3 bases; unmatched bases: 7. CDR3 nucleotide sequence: TGCGCCAGCAGCCAAGGTGAAGGACAGGGACACTATGGCTACACCTTC. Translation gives CASSQGEGQGHYGYTF.

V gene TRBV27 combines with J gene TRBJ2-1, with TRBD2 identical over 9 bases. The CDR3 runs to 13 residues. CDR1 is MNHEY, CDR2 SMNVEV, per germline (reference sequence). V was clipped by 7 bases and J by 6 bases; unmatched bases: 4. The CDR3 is CASTIAGVNEQFF. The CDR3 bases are TGTGCCAGCACCATAGCGGGGGTCAATGAGCAGTTCTTC.

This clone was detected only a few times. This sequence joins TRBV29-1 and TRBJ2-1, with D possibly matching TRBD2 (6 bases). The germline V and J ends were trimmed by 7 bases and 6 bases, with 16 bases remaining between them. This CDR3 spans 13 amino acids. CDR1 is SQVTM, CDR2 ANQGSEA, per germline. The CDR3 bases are TGCAGCGCCCTAGGTTCTAGCGTCAATGAGCAGTTCTTC. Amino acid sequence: CSALGSSVNEQFF.

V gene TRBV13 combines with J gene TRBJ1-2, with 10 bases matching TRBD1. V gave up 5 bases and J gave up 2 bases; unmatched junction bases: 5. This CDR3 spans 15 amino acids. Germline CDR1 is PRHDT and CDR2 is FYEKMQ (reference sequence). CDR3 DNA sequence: TGTGCCAGCAGCCCGCGACAGGGGGCGAACTATGGCTACACCTTC. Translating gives CASSPRQGANYGYTF. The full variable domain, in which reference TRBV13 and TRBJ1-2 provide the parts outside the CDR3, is AAGVIQSPRHLIKEKRETATLKCYPIPRHDTVYWYQQGPGQDPQFLISFYEKMQSDKGSIPDRFSAQQFSDYHSELNMSSLELGDSALYFCASSPRQGANYGYTFGSGTRLTVV.

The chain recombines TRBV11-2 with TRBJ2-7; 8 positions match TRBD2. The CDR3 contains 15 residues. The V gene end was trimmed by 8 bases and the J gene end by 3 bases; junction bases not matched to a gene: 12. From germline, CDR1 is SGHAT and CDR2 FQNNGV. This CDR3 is CASAPDGGGSYEQYF. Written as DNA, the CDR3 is TGTGCCAGCGCACCGGACGGGGGGGGAAGCTACGAGCAGTACTTC.

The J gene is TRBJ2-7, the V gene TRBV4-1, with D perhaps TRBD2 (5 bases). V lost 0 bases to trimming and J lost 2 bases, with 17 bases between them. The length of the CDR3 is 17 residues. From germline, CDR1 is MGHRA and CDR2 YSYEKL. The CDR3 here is CASSQDPRASEPYEQYF. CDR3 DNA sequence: TGCGCCAGCAGCCAAGATCCGAGGGCTTCAGAGCCCTACGAGCAGTACTTC.

This chain's CDR3 is CASSIGQIGYEQYF. The CDR3 nucleotides read TGTGCCAGTAGTATAGGACAGATAGGCTACGAGCAGTACTTC. This chain links TRBV19 with TRBJ2-7; the D gene is possibly TRBD1 (5 bases). This CDR3 contains 14 residues. Germline V gene data show CDR1 as LNHDA and CDR2 as SQIVND (reference sequence). V lost 1 base and J lost 3, with 10 bases in between.

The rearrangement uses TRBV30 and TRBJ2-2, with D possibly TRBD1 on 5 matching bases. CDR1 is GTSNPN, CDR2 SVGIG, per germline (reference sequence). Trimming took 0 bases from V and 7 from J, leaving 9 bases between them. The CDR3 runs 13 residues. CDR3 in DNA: TGTGCCTGGAGTGTTAAAGGGGTCGGGGAGCTGTTTTTT. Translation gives CAWSVKGVGELFF.

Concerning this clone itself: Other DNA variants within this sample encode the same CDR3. The DNA for the CDR3 is TGTGCCAGCAGCGGGACTACAGATACGCAGTATTTT. Translated, it gives CASSGTTDTQYF. V gene TRBV28 combines with J gene TRBJ2-3; a weak D match, TRBD2 (6 bases). This CDR3 has 12 residues. The V end was cut by 6 bases, the J end by 3 bases, with 7 bases between. Per the germline V gene, CDR1 is MDHEN and CDR2 is SYDVKM.